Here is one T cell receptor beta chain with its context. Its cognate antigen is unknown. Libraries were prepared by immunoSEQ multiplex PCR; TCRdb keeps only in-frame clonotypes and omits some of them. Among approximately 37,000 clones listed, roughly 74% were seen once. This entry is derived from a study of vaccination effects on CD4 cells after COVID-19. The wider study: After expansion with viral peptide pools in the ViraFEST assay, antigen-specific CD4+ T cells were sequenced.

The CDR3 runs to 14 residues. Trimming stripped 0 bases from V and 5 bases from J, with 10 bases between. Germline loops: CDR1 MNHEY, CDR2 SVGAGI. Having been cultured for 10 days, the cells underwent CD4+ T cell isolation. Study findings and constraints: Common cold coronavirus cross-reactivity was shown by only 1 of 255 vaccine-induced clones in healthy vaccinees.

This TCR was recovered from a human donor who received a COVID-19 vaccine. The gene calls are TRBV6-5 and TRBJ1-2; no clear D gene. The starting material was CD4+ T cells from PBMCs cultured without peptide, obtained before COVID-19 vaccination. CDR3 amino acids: CASSYSARVYGYTF. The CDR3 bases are TGTGCCAGCAGTTACTCCGCCCGGGTGTATGGCTACACCTTC.